The 22 T cell receptor beta chains below all came from one sample that was sequenced in a study of T-cell reconstitution after alpha-beta-depleted transplantation in children. Preparation of the TCRbeta library used unique molecular identifiers. TCRdb re-analysed the PCR reads in MiXCR, keeping a single row per CDR3 protein. The profile shows 90,000 to 150,000 distinct CDR3 sequences, about 21% of them singletons. This sample comprised PBMCs, mostly from graft donor cells, obtained 180 days after TCRalphabeta/CD19-depleted stem cell transplant. These receptors all come from a male patient aged 2 to 10 who had a stem cell transplant for chronic granulomatous disease, so the T cells may come from the graft donor.

Many counts were recorded for this clonotype. This chain joins TRBV18 and TRBJ2-7; D gene ambiguous. The germline gives CDR1 KGHSH, CDR2 LQKENI. Trimming took off 2 bases at V and 7 bases at J, with 9 bases between the two ends. The CDR3 has 12 amino acids. The CDR3 here is CASSPNTVEQYF. The CDR3 DNA follows: TGTGCCAGCTCACCAAATACGGTGGAGCAGTACTTC.

This clonotype was recorded a few times. The chain uses TRBV29-1 and TRBJ2-1, with TRBD2 matching over 7 bases. The CDR3 consists of 15 residues. The J segment lost 4 bases and the V segment lost 6 bases, leaving 12 bases of the junction unmatched. Germline CDR1 SQVTM, CDR2 ANQGSEA. The CDR3 protein is CSVGTGTMTYNEQFF. The CDR3 nucleotides read TGCAGCGTGGGGACCGGGACTATGACTTACAATGAGCAGTTCTTC.

This clonotype was counted ten times or more. The CDR3 region has the DNA TGTGCCAGCAGCCGACTAGCGGGAGGGCACGAGACCCAGTACTTC. Amino acids: CASSRLAGGHETQYF. This chain joins TRBV12-3 or TRBV12-4 and TRBJ2-5; the match to TRBD2 covers 14 bases. CDR3 length: 15 residues. J lost 5 bases, V lost 6 bases, and 5 bases had no gene match.

The V and J genes are TRBV4-2 and TRBJ1-6; D possibly corresponds to TRBD1 (6 bases). V was cut by 1 base and J by 9 bases, with 10 bases left in between. CDR3 size: 14 residues. Germline CDR1 is LGHNA and CDR2 is YNFKEQ. CDR3 amino acids: CASSQGQEASPLHF. The CDR3 nucleotides read TGTGCCAGCAGCCAAGGACAGGAGGCTTCACCCCTCCACTTT.

The gene calls are TRBV25-1 and TRBJ2-1, with D maybe TRBD1 (6 bases). Trimming shortened V by 1 base and J by 2 bases, and 9 bases separated the two germline ends. The CDR3 length is 15 residues. The germline gives CDR1 MGHDK, CDR2 SYGVNS. Here the CDR3 reads CASSEFGGAYNEQFF. DNA for the CDR3: TGTGCCAGCAGTGAATTTGGGGGCGCCTACAATGAGCAGTTCTTC.

The chain employs TRBV12-3 or TRBV12-4 and TRBJ2-5; TRBD2 might be the D (7 bases). Trimming took off 3 bases at V and 7 bases at J, with 12 bases between the two ends. There are 13 residues in the CDR3. CDR3 coding DNA: TGTGCCAGCAGTTTGGGGGGGGCTGGGACCCAGTACTTC. Translated, it gives CASSLGGAGTQYF.

This clonotype was seen repeatedly, ten times or more. The V gene is TRBV5-1, the J gene TRBJ1-5, with 7 bases lining up with TRBD1. The J segment lost 7 bases and the V segment lost 0 bases, leaving 1 base of the junction unmatched. The germline gives CDR1 SGHRS, CDR2 YFSETQ. This CDR3 comprises 13 residues. The CDR3 loop reads CASSLDRGQPQHF. CDR3 DNA sequence: TGCGCCAGCAGCTTGGACAGGGGACAGCCCCAGCATTTT. Drawing the rest from reference TRBV5-1 and TRBJ1-5, the complete variable domain is KAGVTQTPRYLIKTRGQQVTLSCSPISGHRSVSWYQQTPGQGLQFLFEYFSETQRNKGNFPGRFSGRQFSNSRSEMNVSTLELGDSALYLCASSLDRGQPQHFGDGTRLSIL.

V gene TRBV7-2 combines with J gene TRBJ2-2; D might be TRBD2 (7 bases). V lost 10 bases and J 9 bases, leaving 21 bases between the germline ends. The germline V gene encodes CDR1 SGHTA and CDR2 FQGNSA. The CDR3 spans 14 residues. The CDR3 bases are TGTGCCATGGGCCCGGGGGGCGACTCCTGGGAGCTGTTTTTT. Translation gives CAMGPGGDSWELFF.

This clonotype was detected ten times or more. This sequence joins TRBV5-1 and TRBJ2-1; TRBD2 agrees at 11 bases. The CDR3 contains 15 residues. The germline CDR1 and CDR2 sequences are SGHRS and YFSETQ. V trimming: 7 bases; J trimming: 3 bases; junction bases outside the gene matches: 6. The DNA of the CDR3 is TGCGCCAGCTCAGACGGGACTAGCGGCTACAATGAGCAGTTCTTC. It codes for CASSDGTSGYNEQFF.

The chain joins TRBV12-3 or TRBV12-4 to TRBJ2-1; D is possibly TRBD2 (6 bases). Trimming shortened V by 3 bases and J by 4 bases, and 16 bases separated the two germline ends. CDR3 size: 16 residues. The CDR3 DNA is TGTGCCAGCAGTTTTTGGGCGGGAAGAAAATACAATGAGCAGTTCTTC. Its protein product is CASSFWAGRKYNEQFF.

Points on this clonotype: This may stem from a read error, because a much larger clone lies one nucleotide away. Here the CDR3 reads CAGSSGDTGELFF. DNA for the CDR3: TGCGCCGGCAGCTCAGGTGACACCGGGGAGCTGTTTTTT. This chain joins TRBV5-1 and TRBJ2-2; no firm D call. CDR1 SGHRS and CDR2 YFSETQ come from the germline V gene. There are 13 residues in the CDR3.

The sample holds many counts of this clonotype. V and J are TRBV5-1 and TRBJ2-1; 7 bases are a match to TRBD1. J gave up 3 bases and V 3 bases, and 12 bases lay outside the gene matches. CDR1 SGHRS and CDR2 YFSETQ come from the germline V gene. The CDR3 runs to 17 residues. The CDR3 coding sequence is TGCGCCAGCAGCTCCTCGGACAGGCGTGGCTTCTACAATGAGCAGTTCTTC. Amino acids: CASSSSDRRGFYNEQFF.

This chain links TRBV29-1 with TRBJ2-1; 10 bases agree with TRBD2. V dropped 5 bases and J dropped 3; count of bases not matched to a gene: 1. The CDR3 has 13 amino acids. Germline assignment: CDR1 SQVTM and CDR2 ANQGSEA. The DNA of the CDR3 is TGCAGCGTTCCTAGCGGGGGCTACAATGAGCAGTTCTTC. Its protein is CSVPSGGYNEQFF.

This clonotype showed up many times. The V gene is TRBV5-1, the J gene TRBJ2-5; 8 positions agree with TRBD1. Germline V gene sequence: CDR1 SGHRS, CDR2 YFSETQ. The CDR3 spans 15 residues. The junction had 6 bases not matched to a gene; V was cut back by 0 bases and J by 5 bases. The CDR3 sequence is CASSLGQGYHETQYF. As DNA, the CDR3 is TGCGCCAGCAGCTTGGGACAGGGGTATCACGAGACCCAGTACTTC.

This clonotype was detected many times. V usage is TRBV20-1 and J usage is TRBJ2-7, with D tentatively TRBD2 (5 bases). V was clipped by 0 bases and J by 0 bases, with 18 bases between them. The CDR3 runs to 17 residues. Germline V CDR1 and CDR2: DFQATT, SNEGSKA (reference sequence). The DNA of the CDR3 is TGCAGTGCTAGAGATCTGAACCATCACGGGGACTCCTACGAGCAGTACTTC. Encoded protein: CSARDLNHHGDSYEQYF.

This clonotype showed up just a few times. The rearrangement uses TRBV20-1 and TRBJ2-3; no reliable D call. V was trimmed by 3 bases and J by 7 bases, leaving 8 bases between them. The CDR3 is 11 amino acids. Germline V gene sequence: CDR1 DFQATT, CDR2 SNEGSKA (reference sequence). This CDR3 reads CSASMGNTQYF. CDR3 DNA sequence: TGCAGTGCTAGTATGGGAAATACGCAGTATTTT.

A remark on this clonotype: This may be a read error: a much more frequent sequence differs by one nucleotide. V gene TRBV9 combines with J gene TRBJ2-3, with TRBD2 matching 10 bases. The CDR3 covers 15 residues. Germline V gene data show CDR1 as SGDLS and CDR2 as YYNGEE. Trimming at V came to 7 bases and at J to 2 bases, leaving 7 bases not matched to a gene. The CDR3 DNA reads as TGTGCCAGCGGTGAGCGGGGGGGTCACACAGATACGCAGTATTTT. Its protein product is CASGERGGHTDTQYF.

This clonotype turned up a few times. V usage is TRBV19 and J usage is TRBJ2-1; the D is unclear. V was cut by 2 bases and J by 1 base, with 12 bases left in between. The germline gives CDR1 LNHDA, CDR2 SQIVND (reference sequence). This CDR3 contains 16 residues. CDR3 DNA: TGTGCCAGTAGTATACAGCTCCAGTTGTCCTACAATGAGCAGTTCTTC. Translated: CASSIQLQLSYNEQFF.

The chain joins TRBV20-1 to TRBJ2-1; 9 bases match TRBD2. Germline CDR1 reads DFQATT; CDR2 reads SNEGSKA (reference sequence). The CDR3 is 15 residues long. J was trimmed by 1 base and V by 1 base; bases with no gene match: 2. DNA of the CDR3: TGCAGTGCTAGAGGCCTAGCGGGATCCTACAATGAGCAGTTCTTC. It translates to CSARGLAGSYNEQFF.

This clonotype was found many times. V and J are TRBV11-1 and TRBJ2-7, with D hard to call. The CDR3 spans 11 residues. Trimming cost V 8 bases and J 5 bases, with 10 bases left between them. Germline-derived CDR1 and CDR2 are SGHAT and FQDESV (reference sequence). The CDR3 DNA reads as TGTGCCAGCGGAGTTATCGACGAGCAGTACTTC. Its protein is CASGVIDEQYF.

In this sample, this clonotype turned up many times. The rearrangement links TRBV12-3 or TRBV12-4 to TRBJ2-1; no firm D call. V shed 2 bases and J shed 5 bases, with 7 bases lying between them. CDR3 length equals 13 residues. The CDR3, as DNA: TGTGCCAGCAGTTTATTTAGAAACAATGAGCAGTTCTTC. Protein sequence: CASSLFRNNEQFF.

This clonotype was seen many times. This chain links TRBV29-1 with TRBJ2-7; D not certain. V shed 4 bases and J shed 4 bases, with 14 bases lying between them. In germline, CDR1 is SQVTM, CDR2 ANQGSEA. This CDR3 has 13 amino acids. This CDR3 is CSVVWGTRYEQYF. CDR3 bases: TGCAGCGTTGTATGGGGAACGAGATACGAGCAGTACTTC.